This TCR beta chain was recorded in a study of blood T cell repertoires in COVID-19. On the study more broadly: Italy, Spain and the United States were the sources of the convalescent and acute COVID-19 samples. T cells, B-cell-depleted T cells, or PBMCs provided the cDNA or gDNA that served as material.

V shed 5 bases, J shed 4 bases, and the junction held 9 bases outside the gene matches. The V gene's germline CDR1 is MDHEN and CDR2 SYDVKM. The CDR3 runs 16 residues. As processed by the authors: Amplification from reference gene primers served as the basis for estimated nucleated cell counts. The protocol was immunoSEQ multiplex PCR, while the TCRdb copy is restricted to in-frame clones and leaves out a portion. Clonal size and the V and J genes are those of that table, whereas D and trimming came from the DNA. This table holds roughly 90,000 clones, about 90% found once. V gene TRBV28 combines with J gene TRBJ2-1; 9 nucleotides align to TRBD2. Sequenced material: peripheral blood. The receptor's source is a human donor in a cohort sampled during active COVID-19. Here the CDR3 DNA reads TGTGCCAGCAGTCTCTTAGCGGGAGTGGTATACAATGAGCAGTTCTTC. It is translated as CASSLLAGVVYNEQFF.